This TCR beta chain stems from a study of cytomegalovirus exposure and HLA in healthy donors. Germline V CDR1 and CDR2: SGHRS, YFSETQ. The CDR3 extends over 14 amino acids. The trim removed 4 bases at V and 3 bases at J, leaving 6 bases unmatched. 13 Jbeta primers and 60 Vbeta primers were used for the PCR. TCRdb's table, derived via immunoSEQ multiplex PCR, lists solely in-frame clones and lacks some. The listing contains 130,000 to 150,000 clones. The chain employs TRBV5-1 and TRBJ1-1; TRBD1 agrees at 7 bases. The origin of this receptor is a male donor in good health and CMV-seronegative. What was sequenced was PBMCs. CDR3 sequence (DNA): TGCGCCAGCAGCGGGGGACAGACCTACACTGAAGCTTTCTTT. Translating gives CASSGGQTYTEAFF. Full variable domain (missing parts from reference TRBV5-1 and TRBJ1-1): KAGVTQTPRYLIKTRGQQVTLSCSPISGHRSVSWYQQTPGQGLQFLFEYFSETQRNKGNFPGRFSGRQFSNSRSEMNVSTLELGDSALYLCASSGGQTYTEAFFGQGTRLTVV.